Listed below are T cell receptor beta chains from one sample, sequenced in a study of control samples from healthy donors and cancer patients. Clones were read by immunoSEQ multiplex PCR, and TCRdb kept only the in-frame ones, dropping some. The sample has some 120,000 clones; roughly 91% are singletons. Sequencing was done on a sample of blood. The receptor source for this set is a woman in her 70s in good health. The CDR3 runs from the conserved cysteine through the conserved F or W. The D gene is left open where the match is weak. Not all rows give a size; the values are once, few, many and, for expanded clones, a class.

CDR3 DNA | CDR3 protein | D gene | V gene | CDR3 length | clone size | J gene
TGTGCCAGCAGTGGGCGTCTAGCGGGGGGGATCCAAGAGACCCAGTACTTC | CASSGRLAGGIQETQYF | TRBD2 | TRBV6-1 | 17 | . | TRBJ2-5
TGTGCCAGCAGCCCGGAGCGGTCTAATGAAAAACTGTTTTTT | CASSPERSNEKLFF | . | TRBV4-2 | 14 | . | TRBJ1-4
TGCGCCAGCAGCTCGAACCGGGCCCCCTCCACTGAAGCTTTCTTT | CASSSNRAPSTEAFF | . | TRBV5-1 | 15 | few | TRBJ1-1
TGTGCCAGCAGTTACTCAGGGACAAGCACAGATACGCAGTATTTT | CASSYSGTSTDTQYF | . | TRBV6-5 | 15 | . | TRBJ2-3
TGTGCCAGCAGGGAGACGGTAACTAACTATGGCTACACCTTC | CASRETVTNYGYTF | . | TRBV2 | 14 | . | TRBJ1-2
TGTGCCAGCAGCTTAGACGGGAGGGCCACTGAAGCTTTCTTT | CASSLDGRATEAFF | . | TRBV7-9 | 14 | once | TRBJ1-1
TGTGCCAGCAGTTATACCCCGGACAGGGTGATAGACGAGCAGTACTTC | CASSYTPDRVIDEQYF | TRBD1 | TRBV7-6 | 16 | . | TRBJ2-7
TGCAGTGCTAGAGATGGCAGGGTGTTCTTC | CSARDGRVFF | . | TRBV20-1 | 10 | . | TRBJ2-1
TGTGCCAGCAGCGAAACTGACAGGGCCGATAACTATGGCTACACCTTC | CASSETDRADNYGYTF | TRBD1 | TRBV9 | 16 | . | TRBJ1-2
TGTGCCAGCAGCCACCAGCGGGGGGCGAACACCGGGGAGCTGTTTTTT | CASSHQRGANTGELFF | TRBD2 | TRBV5-4 | 16 | . | TRBJ2-2
TGTGCCAGCAGTTTGGCTGCCCGGGGACAGTTCATTAATCAGCCCCAGCATTTT | CASSLAARGQFINQPQHF | TRBD1 | TRBV28 | 18 | . | TRBJ1-5
TGTGCCAGCAGCTGGGTGGGGGGGAGAGGCTATGGCTACACCTTC | CASSWVGGRGYGYTF | . | TRBV5-4 | 15 | . | TRBJ1-2
TGTGCCAGCGGGATGGACAGGGGGAACTATGGCTACACCTTC | CASGMDRGNYGYTF | TRBD1 | TRBV6-5 | 14 | . | TRBJ1-2
TGTGCCAGCAGCTTATATGGGGAGCTGTTTTTT | CASSLYGELFF | . | TRBV7-3 | 11 | . | TRBJ2-2
TGTGCCAGCAGCTTAGAAGGGACACCAGAAGCTTTCTTT | CASSLEGTPEAFF | . | TRBV5-5 | 13 | . | TRBJ1-1
TGTGCCAGCTCACCATTCGACACGAACACTGAAGCTTTCTTT | CASSPFDTNTEAFF | . | TRBV18 | 14 | . | TRBJ1-1
TGTGCCAGCAGCGTAGGTTCAGGGTACCAGTTCTTC | CASSVGSGYQFF | . | TRBV9 | 12 | . | TRBJ2-1
TGTGCCAGCAGCCGCTCGACAGGGGGGTTCACTGAAGCTTTCTTT | CASSRSTGGFTEAFF | TRBD1 | TRBV7-2 | 15 | . | TRBJ1-1
TGTGCCAGCAGCCAAGGCCGAGGTGGCGTCACCATATATTTT | CASSQGRGGVTIYF | . | TRBV3-1/TRBV3-2 | 14 | . | TRBJ1-3
TGTGCCAGCAGCTCCTATAACACTGAAGCTTTCTTT | CASSSYNTEAFF | . | TRBV7-2 | 12 | . | TRBJ1-1
TGCAGTGCTAGTGAACAGCGCACAGATACGCAGTATTTT | CSASEQRTDTQYF | . | TRBV20-1 | 13 | . | TRBJ2-3
TGTGCCAGCAGTGAGCTACGAGAGACCCAGTACTTC | CASSELRETQYF | . | TRBV2 | 12 | . | TRBJ2-5
TGTGCCAGCAGCATAAAGGGTCCCACAGGCTCTGGAAACACCATATATTTT | CASSIKGPTGSGNTIYF | . | TRBV7-9 | 17 | . | TRBJ1-3
TGTGCCAGCAGCTTAGGGATCATCTACGAGCAGTACTTC | CASSLGIIYEQYF | . | TRBV13 | 13 | . | TRBJ2-7
TGTGCCAGTAGTATCCGCAGCGGGGGCCCATTCGAGCAGTACTTC | CASSIRSGGPFEQYF | TRBD2 | TRBV19 | 15 | . | TRBJ2-7
TGTGCCACCAGTGATTTCGGCGGGGGTCATACGCAGTATTTT | CATSDFGGGHTQYF | TRBD2 | TRBV24-1 | 14 | . | TRBJ2-3
TGTGCCAGCAGCCACAGGACCAATCAGCCCCAGCATTTT | CASSHRTNQPQHF | . | TRBV3-1/TRBV3-2 | 13 | . | TRBJ1-5
TGTGCCGTCGGACCAAACTACAATGAGCAGTTCTTC | CAVGPNYNEQFF | . | TRBV24-1 | 12 | . | TRBJ2-1
TGTGCCAGCAGTGGATCCGGGACAGGGATTGAGCAGTTCTTC | CASSGSGTGIEQFF | TRBD1 | TRBV2 | 14 | . | TRBJ2-1
TGTGCCAGCAGCGCTAAGAGCTCCTATAATTCACCCCTCCACTTT | CASSAKSSYNSPLHF | . | TRBV7-2 | 15 | . | TRBJ1-6
TGTGCCAGCAGCATACAGGGGGCCGGGGATACGCAGTATTTT | CASSIQGAGDTQYF | TRBD1 | TRBV5-8 | 14 | . | TRBJ2-3
TGTGCCAGCAGTCCACAGGGTTTGTCACCCCTCCACTTT | CASSPQGLSPLHF | . | TRBV6-4 | 13 | . | TRBJ1-6
TGTGCCAGCATTGGGACAGGGATTCAGCCCCAGCATTTT | CASIGTGIQPQHF | TRBD1 | TRBV6-5 | 13 | . | TRBJ1-5
TGTGCCAGCAGGCCCGGGACGGCCCTAGAGAACACCATATATTTT | CASRPGTALENTIYF | . | TRBV2 | 15 | . | TRBJ1-3
TGCGCCAGCAGCCCAGCGGGGGGCAATCAGCCCCAGCATTTT | CASSPAGGNQPQHF | . | TRBV5-1 | 14 | . | TRBJ1-5
TGTGCCAGTAGTATTGGACAGGGACCTTCCTATGGCTACACCTTC | CASSIGQGPSYGYTF | TRBD1 | TRBV19 | 15 | few | TRBJ1-2